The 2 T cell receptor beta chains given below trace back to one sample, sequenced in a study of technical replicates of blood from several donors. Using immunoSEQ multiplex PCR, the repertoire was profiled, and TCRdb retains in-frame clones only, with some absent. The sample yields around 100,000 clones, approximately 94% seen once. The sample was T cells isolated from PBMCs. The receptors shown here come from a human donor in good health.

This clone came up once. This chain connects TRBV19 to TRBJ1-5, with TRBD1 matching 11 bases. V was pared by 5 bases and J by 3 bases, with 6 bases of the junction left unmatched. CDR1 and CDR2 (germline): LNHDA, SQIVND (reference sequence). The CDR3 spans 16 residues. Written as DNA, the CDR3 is TGTGCCAGTAGTGATTGGGGACAGGGGGTCAATCAGCCCCAGCATTTT. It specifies CASSDWGQGVNQPQHF.

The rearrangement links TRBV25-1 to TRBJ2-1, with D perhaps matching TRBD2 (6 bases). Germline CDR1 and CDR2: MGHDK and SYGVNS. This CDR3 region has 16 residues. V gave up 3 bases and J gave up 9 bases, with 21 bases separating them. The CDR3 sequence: CASSDGLRPHLAEQFF. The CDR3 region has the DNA TGTGCCAGCAGTGATGGACTAAGACCTCATTTGGCTGAGCAGTTCTTC. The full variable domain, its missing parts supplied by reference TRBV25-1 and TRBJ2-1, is EADIYQTPRYLVIGTGKKITLECSQTMGHDKMYWYQQDPGMELHLIHYSYGVNSTEKGDLSSESTVSRIRTEHFPLTLESARPSHTSQYLCASSDGLRPHLAEQFFGPGTRLTVL.